This is a list of T cell receptor beta chains from one sample in a study of technical replicates of blood from several donors. Here immunoSEQ multiplex PCR was the method, and the copy in TCRdb shows in-frame clones only, minus some. This sample has over 55,000 clones, with roughly 86% found just once. Sequenced material: PBMCs. These receptors came from a human donor in good health. Some clones in this sample may be carry-over from other donors' samples. Both conserved end residues are trimmed from each CDR3.

V gene	J gene	CDR3 protein
TRBV6-6	TRBJ2-7	ASSYGGLAGGYEQY
TRBV14	TRBJ1-1	ASSLGGEAF
TRBV19	TRBJ1-2	ASSIGGKQDYGYT
TRBV4-2	TRBJ2-1	ASTRAGGTDEQF
TRBV6-5	TRBJ1-2	ASSPPGQGFYGYT
TRBV27	TRBJ1-5	ASSSLPAGVSIQPQH
TRBV6-5	TRBJ2-7	ASSYSMSSGNYEQY
TRBV7-2	TRBJ2-7	ASSPQTSGGYEQY
TRBV19	TRBJ1-3	ASSRQSSGNTIY
TRBV9	TRBJ2-7	ASSERDRGLDEQY
TRBV6-5	TRBJ2-5	ASTVRGGGLETQY